Presented here are 5 T cell receptor beta chains from one specimen sequenced in a study of Ad26.COV2.S vaccination and SARS-CoV-2 variants. Assay used: immunoSEQ multiplex PCR; TCRdb lists only in-frame clones, some missing. The sample carries 150,000 to 200,000 clones, 87% recorded once. Sequenced material: peripheral blood, taken after recovery from COVID-19. The origin of the receptors is a human donor who had recovered from COVID-19.

The chain links TRBV27 to TRBJ2-7; the match to TRBD2 covers 14 bases. V was pared by 5 bases and J by 0 bases, with 3 bases of the junction left unmatched. This CDR3 comprises 16 residues. Germline V gene lookup returns CDR1 MNHEY and CDR2 SMNVEV (reference sequence). CDR3 bases: TGTGCCAGCAGTCCGGGACTAGCGGGGGCCTCCTACGAGCAGTACTTC. It translates to CASSPGLAGASYEQYF.

The rearrangement joins TRBV6-5 to TRBJ1-2; the D gene is possibly TRBD1 (6 bases). The CDR3 spans 15 residues. Germline lookup yields CDR1 MNHEY and CDR2 SVGAGI. V was cut by 7 bases and J by 4 bases, with 19 bases left in between. The CDR3 bases are TGTGCCAGCATGAGGTCGATAAGGGGGAGCTATGGCTACACCTTC. As protein: CASMRSIRGSYGYTF.

The chain carries TRBV29-1 and TRBJ2-3; the match to TRBD2 covers 8 bases. V lost 3 bases to trimming and J lost 4 bases; unmatched junction nucleotides: 3. The germline V gene encodes CDR1 SQVTM and CDR2 ANQGSEA. There are 13 residues in the CDR3. In DNA, the CDR3 is TGCAGCGTTGAGAGCGGGAGCGCAGATACGCAGTATTTT. This encodes CSVESGSADTQYF.

This clone was found a few times. The rearrangement joins TRBV5-1 to TRBJ1-2; 8 bases map to TRBD1. V lost 7 bases to trimming and J lost 7 bases; unmatched junction nucleotides: 9. CDR1 and CDR2 (germline): SGHRS, YFSETQ. This CDR3 comprises 13 residues. The CDR3 nucleotides are TGCGCCAGCCGATTGGACAGGGCCGGTGGCTACACCTTC. Its translation: CASRLDRAGGYTF.

The gene calls are TRBV3-1 (or the pseudogene TRBV3-2) and TRBJ1-1, with D possibly matching TRBD1 (5 bases). The length of the CDR3 is 15 residues. V was pared by 4 bases and J by 5 bases, with 17 bases between. Germline V gives CDR1 LGHDT, CDR2 YNNKEL (reference sequence). CDR3: CASSPGSGRSTEAFF. Here the CDR3 DNA reads TGTGCCAGCAGCCCCGGCTCGGGGCGGAGTACTGAAGCTTTCTTT.